This TCR beta chain was found in a study of CD8+ T cells in alopecia areata. Study context: A regimen of oral tofacitinib, 5 to 10 mg twice daily, was given to treated patients.

This clone was seen just once. Its antigen is still unknown. The germline CDR1 and CDR2 sequences are KGHSH and LQKENI. CDR3 size: 16 residues. Trimming removed 6 bases at V and 5 bases at J, with 22 bases between. Overall study findings and caveats: Expanded CD8+ clones among the top 100, as well as scalp clonality, were significantly decreased by tofacitinib.

Once RNA had been extracted, it was reverse transcribed into cDNA to act as the sequencing template. Profiled with immunoSEQ multiplex PCR; TCRdb holds only in-frame clones, not every one. The sample holds fewer than 250,000 clones, 64% seen once. The treatment here: oral pan-JAK inhibitor, 5-10 mg twice daily. This clonotype was sampled from a human donor with alopecia areata. The starting material was CD4+ T cells sorted from blood, obtained at week 4, from a patient treated with tofacitinib. This chain links TRBV18 with TRBJ2-5, with D possibly matching TRBD1 (7 bases). This chain's CDR3 is CASSPRQGGEEETQYF. CDR3 nucleotide sequence: TGTGCCAGCTCCCCTCGTCAGGGGGGCGAGGAGGAGACCCAGTACTTC.